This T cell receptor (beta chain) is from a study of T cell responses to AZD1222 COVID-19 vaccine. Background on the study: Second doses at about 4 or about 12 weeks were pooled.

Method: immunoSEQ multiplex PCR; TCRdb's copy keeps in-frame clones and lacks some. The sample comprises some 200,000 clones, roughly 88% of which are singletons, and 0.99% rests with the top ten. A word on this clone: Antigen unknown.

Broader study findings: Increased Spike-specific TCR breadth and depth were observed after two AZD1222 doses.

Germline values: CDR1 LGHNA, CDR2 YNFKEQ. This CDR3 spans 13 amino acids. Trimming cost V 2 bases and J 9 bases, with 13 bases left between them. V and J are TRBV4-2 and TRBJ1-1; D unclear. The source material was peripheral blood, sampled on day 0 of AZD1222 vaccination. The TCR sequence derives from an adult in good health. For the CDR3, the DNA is TGTGCCAGCAGCCAACCCGACGGTGAACAAGCTTTCTTT. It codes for CASSQPDGEQAFF.